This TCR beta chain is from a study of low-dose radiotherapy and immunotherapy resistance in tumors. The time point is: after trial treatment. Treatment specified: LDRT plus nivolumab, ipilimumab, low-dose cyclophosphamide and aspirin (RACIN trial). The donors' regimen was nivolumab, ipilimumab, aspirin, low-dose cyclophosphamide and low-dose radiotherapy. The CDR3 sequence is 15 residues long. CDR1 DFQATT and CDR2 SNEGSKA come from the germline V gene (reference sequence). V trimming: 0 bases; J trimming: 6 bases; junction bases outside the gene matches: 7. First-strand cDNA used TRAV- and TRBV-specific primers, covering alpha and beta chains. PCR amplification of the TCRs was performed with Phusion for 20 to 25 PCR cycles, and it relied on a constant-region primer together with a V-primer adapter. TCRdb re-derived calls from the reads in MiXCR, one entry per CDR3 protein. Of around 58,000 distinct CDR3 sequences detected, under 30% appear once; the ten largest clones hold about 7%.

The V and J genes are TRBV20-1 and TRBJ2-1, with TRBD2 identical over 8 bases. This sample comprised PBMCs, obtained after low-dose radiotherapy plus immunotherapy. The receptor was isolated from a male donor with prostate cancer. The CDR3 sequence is CSARDSLAGSNEQFF. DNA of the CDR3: TGCAGTGCTAGAGATTCGCTAGCGGGTTCCAATGAGCAGTTCTTC.